The rows below give T cell receptor beta chains drawn from one sample of a study of sequential checkpoint blockade in melanoma. Produced via immunoSEQ multiplex PCR; TCRdb's table is partial and in-frame only. The sample has 25,000 to 35,000 clones, 75% to 85% seen once; the top ten hold around a sixth. The sequenced sample was CD8+ T cells sorted from blood (inferred from file names), obtained from a patient given nivolumab and ipilimumab in sequence. The receptors were sampled from a human donor with melanoma. Each CDR3 is given with its conserved first and last residue.

TRBV4-3	TRBJ2-1	CASSQDGSGGHYNEQFF
TRBV9	TRBJ1-5	CASSKTGVGNQPQHF
TRBV4-2	TRBJ2-5	CASSQAAGEQYF
TRBV4-3	TRBJ2-1	CASSQIAATTYNEQFF
TRBV5-1	TRBJ1-2	CASSLETEFEGYTF
TRBV7-9	TRBJ2-7	CASSPGQGVDILYF
TRBV7-2	TRBJ1-5	CASSLGGDRDSPGSAQHF
TRBV9	TRBJ1-3	CASSVGRGAGNTIYF
TRBV6-1	TRBJ2-1	CASRPRNTYNEQFF
TRBV4-3	TRBJ1-1	CASSQYPTGQGNTEAFF
TRBV6-5	TRBJ1-1	CASSYNREAFF
TRBV7-9	TRBJ1-1	CASSLAWGGDNTEAFF
TRBV2	TRBJ2-3	CASIMKFAAGADTQYF
TRBV4-3	TRBJ1-4	CASSPSSGTGDEKLFF
TRBV6-5	TRBJ2-1	CASTTGQYNEQFF
TRBV27	TRBJ2-1	CASSPLVGSIWGGRVGEQFF
TRBV9	TRBJ1-5	CASSAQGGNQPQHF
TRBV5-1	TRBJ2-7	CASSLENSPYEQYF
TRBV10-1	TRBJ2-1	CARPSPGLAGVGGDNEQFF
TRBV4-1	TRBJ1-1	CASSPTTGLPEAFF
TRBV4-1	TRBJ2-7	CASSPLSGGKVDEQYF
TRBV5-6	TRBJ1-2	CASSLASGYTF
TRBV11-3	TRBJ1-1	CASSSFESTEAFF
TRBV27	TRBJ2-1	CASSDLLAGPHNEQFF
TRBV27	TRBJ2-7	CASSSGQTFYEQYF
TRBV7-8	TRBJ2-2	CASSLMTTGELFF
TRBV12-5	TRBJ1-2	CARADVSYGYTF
TRBV28	TRBJ1-2	CATRQGGYTF
TRBV30	TRBJ1-1	CAWSDAGSTEAFF
TRBV6-4	TRBJ2-1	CASSDSLAGAHEQFF
TRBV28	TRBJ2-7	CASSLTGVTYEQYF
TRBV4-3	TRBJ2-5	CASSQEYASAQETQYF
TRBV6-1	TRBJ2-7	CASSEYFQDSSYEQYF
TRBV9	TRBJ1-1	CASSGRGPTGNTEAFF
TRBV27	TRBJ2-2	CASSSGTNTGELFF
TRBV7-9	TRBJ2-1	CASSRAPDRYNEQFF
TRBV5-1	TRBJ2-7	CASSLALADYEQYF
TRBV4-2	TRBJ2-1	CASSQVPGGDEQFF
TRBV19	TRBJ1-5	CVTGQGMGPQHF
TRBV27	TRBJ1-2	CASSFTANYGYTF